Reported below is one T cell receptor beta chain. Its antigen remains unidentified. Base quality data are lacking; no much larger clone is found one base away. The entry originates in a study of OX40 agonist ivuxolimab in advanced cancers. About the investigation overall: Ivuxolimab was a fully human IgG2 agonistic monoclonal antibody targeting the costimulatory receptor OX40 (CD134). Intravenous ivuxolimab was administered to patients every 2 weeks at six dose levels: 0.01, 0.1, 0.3, 1.5, 3 and 10 mg/kg. Among the 50 to 55 dose-escalation patients, some 20 had hepatocellular carcinoma, 15 or so melanoma, 9 renal cell carcinoma and 9 head and neck cancer. In the dose-escalation cohort, 70% to 85% of patients were male, and the mean age was roughly 60 years with a range of roughly 20 to 80. Prior anti-PD-1, anti-PD-L1 or anti-CTLA-4 therapy was permitted, and checkpoint inhibitors had been received by around 39% of dose-escalation patients. Partial responses occurred in three dose-escalation patients, of whom one had hepatocellular carcinoma and two had cutaneous melanoma. The purpose of peripheral TCRbeta sequencing was to test whether ivuxolimab changed TCR sequence diversity and led to clonal T-cell expansion. The monotherapy dose-escalation portion (N ≈ 57 patients) of the phase I ivuxolimab trial is reported in the paper.

Genomic DNA was extracted from sorted cells for sequencing of the TCRbeta CDR3 region. The immunoSEQ Assay was used for sequencing of TCRbeta CDR3 regions. The clones in this table, taken by TCRdb from immuneACCESS, are in-frame only. Not every clone is retained; where verified, under half of the shortfall comes from an unresolved V gene, and the cause of the rest is unknown. In this sample the table shows about 45,000 clones, 89% of which occur a single time. The ten biggest clones cover less than 20% of the sample. What the research found in general, with its limitations: In the 0.1-3.0 mg/kg groups, partial responders had among the lowest normalized peripheral clonal expansion, particularly in CD8+ T cells. At doses of 0.1 to 3.0 mg/kg, clonal expansion of both CD4+ and CD8+ T cells in blood was seen between baseline and week 6. The antigen specificity of the peripheral T cells that underwent clonal expansion was not determined. After ivuxolimab, expanded clones were on average more numerous among CD8+ T cells than among CD4+ T cells. Low levels of normalized T-cell clonal expansion were also shown by some nonresponding patients.

Patients with a history of autoimmune disease or receiving systemic immunosuppression were excluded from the trial. Peripheral blood for TCR sequencing was drawn from every dose cohort at baseline, at cycle 4 day 1 and at cycle 7 day 1. Samples came from an open-label, multicenter, first-in-human phase I dose-escalation trial of ivuxolimab. The trial enrolled adults with locally advanced or metastatic head and neck squamous cell, hepatocellular, melanoma or renal cell carcinoma. Before TCR sequencing, CD4+ T cells and CD8+ T cells from peripheral blood were sorted into separate populations. The CDR3 runs 15 amino acids, cysteine and phenylalanine included. The kept DNA is CDR3 alone, 45 bases in frame from the first base. CDR1 and CDR2 (WSHSY, SAAADI) derive from the germline V gene. The V and J ends are trimmed by 3 bases and 1 base, leaving 10 bases between them.

The clonotype was recovered from an adult with an advanced solid tumor such as melanoma, head and neck, liver or kidney cancer. Sample: CD4+ or CD8+ T cells sorted from blood, taken in a trial of the OX40 agonist ivuxolimab. The chain links TRBV10-2 with TRBJ2-1, with TRBD2 as a weak D call on 5 bases. At the DNA level, the sequence is TGCGCCAGCAGTGATTCGGGCGGGTCCTACAATGAGCAGTTCTTC. Its product reads: CASSDSGGSYNEQFF.